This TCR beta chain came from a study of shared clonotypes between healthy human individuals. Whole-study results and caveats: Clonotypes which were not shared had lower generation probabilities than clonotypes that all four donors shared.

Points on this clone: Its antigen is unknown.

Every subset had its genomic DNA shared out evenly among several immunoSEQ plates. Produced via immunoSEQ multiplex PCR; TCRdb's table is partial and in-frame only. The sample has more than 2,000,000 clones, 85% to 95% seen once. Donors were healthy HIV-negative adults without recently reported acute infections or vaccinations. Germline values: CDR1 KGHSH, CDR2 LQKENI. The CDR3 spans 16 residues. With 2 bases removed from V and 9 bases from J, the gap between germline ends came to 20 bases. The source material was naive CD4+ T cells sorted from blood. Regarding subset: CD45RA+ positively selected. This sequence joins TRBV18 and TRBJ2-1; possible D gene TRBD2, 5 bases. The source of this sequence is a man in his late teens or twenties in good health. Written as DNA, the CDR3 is TGTGCCAGCTCACCAAAATTAGTGGGAGCCGAAGGTGAGCAGTTCTTC. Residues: CASSPKLVGAEGEQFF.